One TCR beta chain is described in this entry. The CDR3 contains 13 residues. Trimming took 6 bases from V and 3 from J, leaving 9 bases between them. The germline CDR1 and CDR2 sequences are LGHDT and YNNKEL (reference sequence). This sample was taken from a study of blood T cell repertoires in COVID-19. Study overall: Material from acute and convalescent COVID-19 was sourced from the United States, Italy and Spain. T cells, B-cell-depleted T cells, or PBMCs supplied cDNA or gDNA.

Original processing notes: Amplification from reference gene primers served as the basis for estimated nucleated cell counts. The protocol was immunoSEQ multiplex PCR, while the TCRdb copy is restricted to in-frame clones and leaves out a portion. D and trimming were read from the DNA, whereas the V and J calls and clone size are those reported in that table. Among 90,000 to 120,000 clones listed, about 85% were seen once. The material sequenced was peripheral blood. The source is a woman in her 70s with acute or convalescent COVID-19. V and J are TRBV3-1 (or the pseudogene TRBV3-2) and TRBJ2-1, with a possible D match to TRBD1 (5 bases). The CDR3 DNA sequence: TGTGCCAGCAGACCTGACAGCTACAATGAGCAGTTCTTC. As protein: CASRPDSYNEQFF.